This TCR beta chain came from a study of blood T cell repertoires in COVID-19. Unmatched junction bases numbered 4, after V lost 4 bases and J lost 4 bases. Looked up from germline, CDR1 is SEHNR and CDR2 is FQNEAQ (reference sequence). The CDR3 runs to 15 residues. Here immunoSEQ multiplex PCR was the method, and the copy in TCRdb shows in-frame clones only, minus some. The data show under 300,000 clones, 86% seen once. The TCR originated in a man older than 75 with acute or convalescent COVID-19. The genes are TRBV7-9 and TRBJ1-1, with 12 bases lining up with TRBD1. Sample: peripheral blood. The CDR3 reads CASSSGQGAATEAFF. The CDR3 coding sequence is TGTGCCAGCAGCTCGGGACAGGGGGCGGCCACTGAAGCTTTCTTT.